This record covers a single T cell receptor beta chain. Its specificity is unknown. Trimming removed 1 base from V and 3 bases from J; junction bases left unmatched: 4. CDR3 size: 15 residues. Per the germline V gene, CDR1 is SGHTA and CDR2 is FQGNSA. With the ViraFEST assay, the study expanded antigen-specific CD4+ T cells using viral peptide pools, then sequenced them. Once cultured for approximately 10 days, the cells underwent separation to obtain CD4+ T cells. Either the BNT162b2 or mRNA-1273 vaccine was given to participants in two doses. All vaccine recipients tested negative for nucleocapsid antibodies and had never contracted SARS-CoV-2 infection. Some clones are missing from TCRdb's copy, which holds only in-frame ones; the method was immunoSEQ multiplex PCR. The table has roughly 70,000 clones, about 74% seen once. This sample was taken from a study of vaccination effects on CD4 cells after COVID-19. Study details: Post-vaccine draws lagged the second dose by a median of 72 days.

V and J are TRBV7-2 and TRBJ2-3; 7 bases are shared with TRBD1. The source was CD4+ T cells from PBMCs cultured with HCoV-229E spike peptides, collected after COVID-19 vaccination. This sequence was found in a human donor who received a COVID-19 vaccine. The CDR3 sequence: CASSLGDRETDTQYF. The CDR3 DNA is TGTGCCAGCAGCTTAGGAGACAGGGAAACAGATACGCAGTATTTT. Based on the CDR3 plus reference TRBV7-2 and TRBJ2-3, the full variable domain is GAGVSQSPSNKVTEKGKDVELRCDPISGHTALYWYRQSLGQGLEFLIYFQGNSAPDKSGLPSDRFSAERTGGSVSTLTIQRTQQEDSAVYLCASSLGDRETDTQYFGPGTRLTVL.